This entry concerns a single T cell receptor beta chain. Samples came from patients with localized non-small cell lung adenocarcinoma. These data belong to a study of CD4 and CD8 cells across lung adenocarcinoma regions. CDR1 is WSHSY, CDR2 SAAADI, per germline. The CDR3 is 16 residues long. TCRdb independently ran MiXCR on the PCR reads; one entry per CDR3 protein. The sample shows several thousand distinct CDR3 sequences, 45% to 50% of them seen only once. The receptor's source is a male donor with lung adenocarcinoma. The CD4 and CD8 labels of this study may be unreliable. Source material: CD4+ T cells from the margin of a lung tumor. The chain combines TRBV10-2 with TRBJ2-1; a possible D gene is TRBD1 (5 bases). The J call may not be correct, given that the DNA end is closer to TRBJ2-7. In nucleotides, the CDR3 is TGCGCCAGCAGTGATGGGGCGGCGCGCGCCAACGATACGCAGTACTTC. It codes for CASSDGAARANDTQYF.